A single sample gave rise to the 10 T cell receptor beta chains below, sequenced in a study of cytomegalovirus exposure and HLA in healthy donors (dated by TCRdb to about 2017). Libraries were made using the immunoSEQ multiplex PCR assay. This immuneACCESS table, as held by TCRdb, lists in-frame sequences with V and J called but not all clones. Of the missing ones, under half trace to an unresolved V gene in checked studies; the others have no known cause. Within this sample are under 150,000 clones, with approximately 86% of them counted one time only. The ten top clones hold around 10% of the sample. Sequenced material: PBMCs. These receptor sequences come from a man aged 18 to 29 in good health and CMV-seropositive.

This clone was detected a few times. This chain links TRBV10-3 with TRBJ1-1; no reliable D call. Trimming took off 4 bases at V and 1 base at J, with 10 bases between the two ends. The germline gives CDR1 ENHRY, CDR2 SYGVKD. The CDR3 runs 14 residues. Here the CDR3 DNA reads TGTGCCATCAGTGCCCCGGGAGGGAACACTGAAGCTTTCTTT. This sequence encodes CAISAPGGNTEAFF.

The rearrangement joins TRBV6-5 to TRBJ2-5, with TRBD1 matching 7 bases. Germline V gene lookup returns CDR1 MNHEY and CDR2 SVGAGI. CDR3 length: 15 residues. Germline trimming cut 1 base from V and 2 bases from J; bases unmatched to any gene: 4. The CDR3 loop reads CASSYLWDRQETQYF. The CDR3 coding sequence is TGTGCCAGCAGTTACTTATGGGACAGACAAGAGACCCAGTACTTC.

J is TRBJ2-3 and V is TRBV27, with 8 bases fitting TRBD1. Germline V gene lookup returns CDR1 MNHEY and CDR2 SMNVEV (reference sequence). V lost 3 bases, J lost 0 bases, and 8 bases stayed unmatched. CDR3 size: 17 residues. As DNA, the CDR3 is TGTGCCAGCAGTTTTCCCAATACAGGGGGGAGCACAGATACGCAGTATTTT. Its protein product is CASSFPNTGGSTDTQYF.

This clone occurred a few times. J is TRBJ2-3 and V is TRBV4-1; 9 bases agree with TRBD2. This CDR3 has 17 residues. J lost 4 bases, V lost 1 base, and 9 bases had no gene match. Germline CDR1 and CDR2: MGHRA and YSYEKL. The CDR3 loop reads CASSQASGGRGPDTQYF. As DNA, the CDR3 is TGCGCCAGCAGCCAAGCGAGTGGCGGGAGGGGCCCAGATACGCAGTATTTT.

V gene TRBV5-4 combines with J gene TRBJ1-1; 7 nucleotides agree with TRBD1. CDR3 length equals 14 residues. V gave up 4 bases and J gave up 1 base; unmatched junction bases: 4. CDR1 is SGHNT and CDR2 is YYREEE in the germline V gene (reference sequence). CDR3 nucleotides: TGTGCCAGCAGCGAAGGGGGCTGGAACACTGAAGCTTTCTTT. Amino acid sequence: CASSEGGWNTEAFF.

This clone has more than one count but fewer than ten. The chain is built from TRBV6-1 and TRBJ2-1; D is uncertain. Trimming pared 7 bases from V and 9 bases from J, leaving 7 bases between. Germline CDR1 reads MNHNS; CDR2 reads SASEGT. This CDR3 contains 10 residues. The CDR3: CASMNIEQFF. DNA for the CDR3: TGTGCCAGCATGAACATTGAGCAGTTCTTC.

The rearrangement uses TRBV2 and TRBJ2-5, with unresolved D. The CDR3 is 11 residues long. Germline CDR1 is SNHLY and CDR2 is FYNNEI. V was clipped by 8 bases and J by 0 bases, with 4 bases between them. CDR3 sequence reads: CASSYQETQYF. Written as DNA, the CDR3 is TGTGCCAGCTCATACCAAGAGACCCAGTACTTC.

The CDR3 DNA follows: TGCGCCAGCAGTCAATGCCCACAGGGGAACAATGAGCAGTTCTTC. This gives the protein CASSQCPQGNNEQFF. The chain has TRBV23-1 and TRBJ2-1; 7 positions match TRBD1. TRBV23-1 qualifies as an ORF whose function is uncertain. V lost 1 base to trimming and J lost 5 bases; unmatched junction nucleotides: 5. CDR3 length: 15 residues.

The rearrangement links TRBV7-3 to TRBJ2-2; possible D gene TRBD2, 6 bases. V dropped 4 bases and J dropped 2 bases, with 17 bases sitting between them. Germline V gene data show CDR1 as SGHTA and CDR2 as FQGTGA. This CDR3 is built from 17 residues. CDR3 coding DNA: TGTGCCAGCAGCTCCCATAGGGCGGGGCGAAACACCGGGGAGCTGTTTTTT. Translation: CASSSHRAGRNTGELFF.

V is TRBV4-2 and J is TRBJ1-2; 8 bases align to TRBD1. The CDR3 is made up of 14 amino acids. In germline, CDR1 is LGHNA, CDR2 YNFKEQ. With V trimmed by 1 base and J by 5 bases, 3 bases remained unmatched. CDR3 loop: CASSQVTGVYGYTF. CDR3 nucleotide sequence: TGTGCCAGCAGCCAAGTGACAGGGGTATATGGCTACACCTTC.